The next 22 T cell receptor beta chains were all read from a single sample in a study of shared clonotypes between healthy human individuals. The table came from immunoSEQ multiplex PCR; TCRdb's copy has only in-frame clones and leaves some out. Altogether around 2.3 million clones are present, around 95% being singletons, with the ten largest covering around 0.13%. Sequenced: naive CD4+ T cells sorted from blood. Subset described: CD45RA+ positively selected. These receptors originate from a man aged 18 to 30 in good health.

This clone occurred a few times. One junction end does not reproduce the germline sequence, and a read error may be involved. The J gene is TRBJ1-2, the V gene TRBV6-1, with D possibly being TRBD1 (5 bases). The CDR3 extends over 11 amino acids. Germline V gene data show CDR1 as MNHNS and CDR2 as SASEGT. The CDR3 loop reads CASSDRGGSTF. CDR3 sequence (DNA): TGTGCCAGCAGTGACCGGGGCGGCTCCACCTTC.

CDR3 DNA sequence: TGTGCCAGCAGCTTAGGCTGGACCCAGTTCTTC. This encodes CASSLGWTQFF. V and J are TRBV7-2 and TRBJ2-1; D is uncertain. V was cut by 1 base and J by 13 bases, with 8 bases left in between. Germline CDR1 and CDR2: SGHTA and FQGNSA. The CDR3 spans 11 residues.

The genes are TRBV5-5 and TRBJ2-7; possibly TRBD1 for D (5 bases). The CDR3 consists of 14 residues. V was pared by 3 bases and J by 0 bases, with 10 bases between. From germline, CDR1 is SGHKS and CDR2 YYEKEE (reference sequence). DNA for the CDR3: TGTGCCAGCAGCTCTCAGGGTAGCTCCTACGAGCAGTACTTC. It translates to CASSSQGSSYEQYF. Filled out from reference TRBV5-5 and TRBJ2-7, the complete variable domain reads DAGVTQSPTHLIKTRGQQVTLRCSPISGHKSVSWYQQVLGQGPQFIFQYYEKEERGRGNFPDRFSARQFPNYSSELNVNALLLGDSALYLCASSSQGSSYEQYFGPGTRLTVT.

The gene calls are TRBV15 and TRBJ1-1; the D is unclear. V was clipped by 0 bases and J by 0 bases, with 5 bases between them. CDR3 length: 14 residues. Germline V gene sequence: CDR1 LNHNV, CDR2 YYDKDF (reference sequence). In DNA form, the CDR3 reads TGTGCCACCAGCAGAGATCCGATGAACACTGAAGCTTTCTTT. Encoded protein: CATSRDPMNTEAFF.

This rearrangement joins TRBV5-1 to TRBJ2-7; TRBD2 might be the D (6 bases). Trimming took 4 bases from V and 5 from J, leaving 19 bases between them. The CDR3 covers 15 residues. Germline CDR1 and CDR2: SGHRS and YFSETQ. The CDR3 DNA reads as TGCGCCAGCAGCGTGGGACTCCCGAGGGTCGACGAGCAGTACTTC. Its protein is CASSVGLPRVDEQYF.

This clone has only one observation. CDR3 amino acids: CASSLRRPSTDTQYF. In DNA form, the CDR3 reads TGCGCCAGCAGCTTGCGGCGGCCGAGCACAGATACGCAGTATTTT. The rearrangement uses TRBV5-1 and TRBJ2-3; unclear D gene. Germline V lookup: CDR1 SGHRS, CDR2 YFSETQ. This CDR3 spans 15 amino acids. V was cut by 1 base and J by 0 bases, with 9 bases left in between.

J is TRBJ2-1 and V is TRBV11-2; D not certain. Germline V CDR1 and CDR2: SGHAT, FQNNGV. CDR3 length: 12 amino acids. Trimming left V 5 bases short and J 10 bases short, with 12 bases between. CDR3 coding DNA: TGTGCCAGCAGCCCCCCATTGTCCGAGCAGTTCTTC. It specifies CASSPPLSEQFF.

This chain joins TRBV6-6 and TRBJ1-2, with 9 positions matching TRBD1. V lost 3 bases, J lost 7 bases, and 9 bases stayed unmatched. The germline V gene has CDR1 MNHNY and CDR2 SVGAGI (reference sequence). This CDR3 is 15 amino acids long. The CDR3 loop is CASSYTTGGNGGYTF. The CDR3 coding sequence is TGTGCCAGCAGTTATACGACAGGGGGGAATGGTGGCTACACCTTC.

In this sample, this clone turned up a few times. The V and J genes are TRBV11-2 and TRBJ1-6; D gene uncertain. Trimming took off 7 bases at V and 8 bases at J, with 12 bases between the two ends. The CDR3 runs to 13 residues. CDR1 is SGHAT and CDR2 is FQNNGV in the germline V gene. CDR3 DNA: TGTGCCAGCATGGCCTTGGGCGATTCACCCCTCCACTTT. This codes for CASMALGDSPLHF.

The rearrangement joins TRBV7-2 to TRBJ2-2, with D uncertain. The CDR3 runs to 13 residues. The germline V gene has CDR1 SGHTA and CDR2 FQGNSA. V was pared by 2 bases and J by 5 bases, with 6 bases between. The CDR3 loop reads CASSLTTTGELFF. DNA of the CDR3: TGTGCCAGCAGCTTAACGACAACCGGGGAGCTGTTTTTT.

The chain carries TRBV7-8 and TRBJ2-1; TRBD2 agrees at 12 bases. Germline V gives CDR1 SGHVS, CDR2 FQNEAQ. The V gene end was trimmed by 3 bases and the J gene end by 8 bases; junction bases not matched to a gene: 5. The CDR3 has 15 amino acids. CDR3 in DNA: TGTGCCAGCAGCTTCCTAGCGGGAGGGCCAGATGAGCAGTTCTTC. Translated, it gives CASSFLAGGPDEQFF.

This clone was detected only once. The chain links TRBV5-1 to TRBJ2-7, with D perhaps matching TRBD1 (6 bases). The CDR3 has 17 amino acids. Germline CDR1 and CDR2: SGHRS and YFSETQ. The ends were cut back, 0 bases at V and 2 bases at J, with 18 bases in the middle. CDR3 residues: CASSLGGSGRGPYEQYF. CDR3 DNA: TGCGCCAGCAGCTTGGGGGGTTCCGGCAGGGGCCCCTACGAGCAGTACTTC.

The chain joins TRBV4-3 to TRBJ2-2; D is unresolved. Between the trimmed V and J ends, which lost 4 bases and 5 bases, there was a span of 11 bases. The germline CDR1 and CDR2 sequences are LGHNA and YSLEER. The length of the CDR3 is 14 residues. In DNA form, the CDR3 reads TGCGCCAGCAGCCCACGACCAGAAACCGGGGAGCTGTTTTTT. It specifies CASSPRPETGELFF.

This clone appeared a few times. The V and J genes are TRBV5-4 and TRBJ2-1, with 9 positions matching TRBD2. Germline V lookup: CDR1 SGHNT, CDR2 YYREEE (reference sequence). The ends lost 6 bases at V and 8 bases at J; junction bases unmatched: 6. The CDR3 runs 13 residues. CDR3 in DNA: TGTGCCAGCAAACCGGGACTAGCCGATGAGCAGTTCTTC. Its translation: CASKPGLADEQFF.

On this clone itself: Other DNA variants within this sample encode the same CDR3. The chain uses TRBV5-4 and TRBJ2-7; D gene unclear. Trimming left V 0 bases short and J 0 bases short, with 7 bases between. The germline V gene encodes CDR1 SGHNT and CDR2 YYREEE (reference sequence). The CDR3 length is 14 residues. CDR3 DNA sequence: TGTGCCAGCAGCTTGGCCGGACCCTCCTACGAGCAGTACTTC. Protein product: CASSLAGPSYEQYF.

The chain uses TRBV6-1 and TRBJ2-2; D is possibly TRBD2 (5 bases). The CDR3 spans 14 residues. The germline V gene has CDR1 MNHNS and CDR2 SASEGT. Trimming pared 7 bases from V and 5 bases from J, leaving 14 bases between. Here the CDR3 DNA reads TGTGCCAGCAATTCGGGGAAGGAGACCGGGGAGCTGTTTTTT. Protein: CASNSGKETGELFF.

V gene TRBV18 combines with J gene TRBJ1-6; D call uncertain. Germline assignment: CDR1 KGHSH and CDR2 LQKENI. This CDR3 is 14 amino acids long. V gave up 1 base and J gave up 9 bases, with 10 bases separating them. CDR3 nucleotides: TGTGCCAGCTCACCACAGGAAATCCCTTCACCCCTCCACTTT. This sequence encodes CASSPQEIPSPLHF.

A word on this clone: Other DNA sequences in the sample encode the same CDR3. J is TRBJ1-1 and V is TRBV5-4, with no clear D. Trimming stripped 0 bases from V and 5 bases from J, with 11 bases between. CDR3 length: 14 residues. Germline V lookup: CDR1 SGHNT, CDR2 YYREEE (reference sequence). CDR3 region: CASSLGSGDTEAFF. The CDR3 nucleotides are TGTGCCAGCAGCTTGGGCTCGGGTGATACTGAAGCTTTCTTT.

The count of this clone is one. The genes are TRBV27 and TRBJ1-1; the D gene is possibly TRBD1 (5 bases). Trimming removed 8 bases at V and 3 bases at J, with 10 bases between. CDR1 is MNHEY and CDR2 is SMNVEV in the germline V gene (reference sequence). This CDR3 has 12 amino acids. The CDR3 sequence is CASGWGYTEAFF. The CDR3, as DNA: TGTGCCAGCGGATGGGGGTACACTGAAGCTTTCTTT.

This chain joins TRBV27 and TRBJ1-2; 8 nucleotides match TRBD1. The CDR3 has 15 residues. Losses at the gene ends were 2 bases for V and 7 bases for J; bases not matched to a gene: 9. Per germline, CDR1 MNHEY and CDR2 SMNVEV (reference sequence). The CDR3 nucleotides read TGTGCCAGCAGTTTAGGACAGGGAACGACTTCTGGCTACACCTTC. This translates into CASSLGQGTTSGYTF.

This chain connects TRBV4-2 to TRBJ1-2, with 11 bases lining up with TRBD1. The CDR3 consists of 15 residues. CDR1 and CDR2 (germline): LGHNA, YNFKEQ. With 3 bases clipped from V and 4 bases from J, the junction kept 4 bases outside the gene matches. The CDR3 DNA reads TGTGCCAGCAGCCAGGGGGACAGGGGGGGCTATGGCTACACCTTC. It encodes CASSQGDRGGYGYTF.

The chain is built from TRBV5-1 and TRBJ1-2; 7 positions match TRBD1. CDR3 length: 12 amino acids. The germline CDR1 and CDR2 sequences are SGHRS and YFSETQ. The V gene end was trimmed by 9 bases and the J gene end by 1 base; junction bases not matched to a gene: 3. The DNA of the CDR3 is TGCGCCACCAGGGACAGTAACTATGGCTACACCTTC. Translated, it gives CATRDSNYGYTF.